The 2 T cell receptor beta chains below all came from one sample that was sequenced in a study of Graves' ophthalmopathy and Graves' hyperthyroidism. Amplifying from RNA transcripts, the study obtained TCR beta CDR3 regions. HTBI primers primed a first-round RT-PCR, and a second-round multiplex PCR followed. TCRdb independently ran MiXCR on the multiplex PCR reads; one entry per CDR3 protein. This table holds about 400,000 distinct CDR3 sequences, under 25% found once. Sample: peripheral blood. These receptors all stem from a woman younger than 35 with stable Graves' hyperthyroidism.

This clonotype was counted many times. The chain has TRBV6-5 and TRBJ1-5; D perhaps matches TRBD1 (6 bases). The CDR3 covers 14 residues. V was pared by 8 bases and J by 2 bases, with 13 bases between. Germline V gives CDR1 MNHEY, CDR2 SVGAGI. CDR3 in amino acids: CASRRGGGNQPQHF. As DNA, the CDR3 is TGTGCCAGCCGGCGGGGGGGCGGCAATCAGCCCCAGCATTTT.

This clonotype came up many times. The chain carries TRBV6-5 and TRBJ2-7; 7 nucleotides line up with TRBD1. Germline V gene sequence: CDR1 MNHEY, CDR2 SVGAGI. This CDR3 comprises 13 residues. Losses at the gene ends were 6 bases for V and 2 bases for J; bases not matched to a gene: 4. The CDR3 nucleotides are TGTGCCAGCAGGACGGGACAGCCCTACGAGCAGTACTTC. It translates to CASRTGQPYEQYF.